This record covers a single T cell receptor beta chain. Its antigen specificity is not known. No base quality information exists; no much larger clone differs at one position. V is pruned by 7 bases and J by 15 bases, leaving 12 bases of the junction without a gene match. The CDR3 sequence holds 12 residues, the cysteine and phenylalanine included. CDR3 DNA is the only sequence kept; it has 36 bases, read in frame from the first base. From a lookup of the germline V gene, CDR1 and CDR2 are MNHEY and SVGAGI. The immunoSEQ Assay, a bias-controlled multiplex PCR, was used to amplify TCRbeta CDR3 regions from genomic DNA. On the study's bioinformatics: Within the assay, amplification of reference gene primers was used to estimate how many nucleated cells each sample contained. To quantify the absolute abundance of each unique TCRbeta CDR3 rearrangement, sequence reads were collapsed and filtered. For each sample, productive Simpson clonality was calculated as the square root of Simpson's diversity index across productive rearrangements. The table comes from immuneACCESS by way of TCRdb, which keeps in-frame sequences with V and J called. Part of the clones is missing from these tables; in studies checked, under half for an unresolved V gene and the rest for unknown reasons. V, J and clone size are those of that table, while D and trimming were read from the DNA. The sample profile shows approximately 190,000 clones; around 84% of them were found once. The ten largest make up around 20% of the sample.

This entry is derived from a study of blood T cell repertoires in COVID-19 (dated by TCRdb to about 2020). Concerning the study at large: Samples covering the acute and convalescent phases of COVID-19 were provided by collaborators in the United States, Italy and Spain. The material from the prospective study consisted of cDNA or gDNA derived from T cells, B-cell-depleted T cells, or PBMCs. Subjects who had been exposed to COVID-19, were actively infected with it, or had recovered from it provided the deeply sampled blood TCRbeta repertoires that made up the dataset. The repertoires were made available in a free public database intended to serve as a resource for research on the immune response to SARS-CoV-2. The samples were drawn from two sources: the first 160 participants of the ongoing ImmuneRACE study, and approximately 1,300 subjects contributed by 6 global collaborators. The sample metadata nearly always contained a de-identified subject ID, COVID-19 status, age in years and sex. Where HLA class I and class II types were available, the types were taken from metadata supplied by the sample provider, not from assay-based typing.

Each collaborating institution followed its own protocols to collect whole blood in K2EDTA tubes. Collaborator samples were shipped for TCRbeta analysis as frozen whole blood, isolated PBMCs, or DNA extracted from either sample type. The study at large found these results: The quantity of clinical and demographic metadata differed by source and by participant and was supplied without curation.

This chain joins TRBV6-5 to TRBJ2-1; 7 bases in the middle match TRBD1. This TCR came from a human donor in a cohort sampled during active COVID-19. Sample: peripheral blood. The sequenced DNA is TGTGCCAGCACGACATTACAGGGGTTTGCGTTCTTC. It encodes CASTTLQGFAFF.